What follows are 26 T cell receptor beta chains derived from one specimen sequenced in a study of beta chain features in type 1 diabetes. General study results and limits: Among patients with Type 1 diabetes, TCRB CDR3s were moderately but significantly shorter in every one of the four CD4+ subsets.

Reverse transcribing all isolated RNA meant expressed TCRB transcripts were sequenced. Assay: immunoSEQ multiplex PCR; the TCRdb copy retains only in-frame clones and omits some. Of 150,000 to 200,000 clones in the sample, approximately 62% are singletons; the top ten hold 0.08% to 0.09%. Their target antigens are unknown. Sequencing was done on a sample of naive CD4+ T cells from blood. These receptors all come from a man aged 25-45 years with type 1 diabetes.

This clone turned up a few times. The genes are TRBV2 and TRBJ2-3; D perhaps matches TRBD1 (5 bases). The ends were cut back, 7 bases at V and 1 base at J, with 9 bases in the middle. Germline CDR1 and CDR2: SNHLY and FYNNEI. The CDR3 has 13 amino acids. This CDR3 is CASKGQGTDTQYF. The CDR3 DNA reads TGTGCCAGCAAGGGGCAGGGCACAGATACGCAGTATTTT.

The rearrangement uses TRBV29-1 and TRBJ1-3; a weak D match, TRBD1 (5 bases). Looked up from germline, CDR1 is SQVTM and CDR2 is ANQGSEA. Trimming removed 7 bases from V and 8 bases from J, with 15 bases in between. The CDR3 is made up of 12 amino acids. The CDR3 region is CSGRQGGDTIYF. In nucleotides, the CDR3 is TGCAGCGGCCGGCAGGGTGGGGACACCATATATTTT. The variable domain in full, completed from reference TRBV29-1 and TRBJ1-3, reads SAVISQKPSRDICQRGTSLTIQCQVDSQVTMMFWYRQQPGQSLTLIATANQGSEATYESGFVIDKFPISRPNLTFSTLTVSNMSPEDSSIYLCSGRQGGDTIYFGEGSWLTVV.

The V and J genes are TRBV4-3 and TRBJ2-3; unclear D gene. V lost 3 bases to trimming and J lost 4 bases, with 11 bases between them. The CDR3 runs to 14 residues. Germline loops: CDR1 LGHNA, CDR2 YSLEER. CDR3 bases: TGCGCCAGCAGCCAGGAGCCGGTGGCAGATACGCAGTATTTT. This codes for CASSQEPVADTQYF.

CDR3 DNA sequence: TGCAGCGGTGTGGAGCTTCTGGAGACCCAGTACTTC. Its protein product is CSGVELLETQYF. V is TRBV29-1 and J is TRBJ2-5; D is undetermined. V was pared by 7 bases and J by 5 bases, with 14 bases between. This CDR3 contains 12 residues. Germline V gene data show CDR1 as SQVTM and CDR2 as ANQGSEA.

This clone turned up a few times. V is TRBV28 and J is TRBJ2-4, with 7 bases that match TRBD2. This CDR3 is built from 14 residues. Germline V gene sequence: CDR1 MDHEN, CDR2 SYDVKM. The trim removed 5 bases at V and 0 bases at J, leaving 1 base unmatched. The CDR3 region is CASSTGGAKNIQYF. CDR3 sequence (DNA): TGTGCCAGCAGTACGGGGGGAGCCAAAAACATTCAGTACTTC.

This chain joins TRBV7-6 and TRBJ2-3; 14 nucleotides align to TRBD2. Looked up from germline, CDR1 is SGHVS and CDR2 is FNYEAQ. V gave up 5 bases and J gave up 6 bases; unmatched junction bases: 4. This CDR3 is 15 amino acids long. The CDR3 spells CASSPGTSGGDTQYF. The CDR3, as DNA: TGTGCCAGCAGCCCCGGGACTAGCGGGGGCGATACGCAGTATTTT.

The rearrangement links TRBV23-1 to TRBJ2-4; D ambiguous. Being an ORF, TRBV23-1 has a function that is uncertain. This CDR3 contains 17 residues. Trimming took 1 base from V and 0 from J, leaving 13 bases between them. CDR3 DNA sequence: TGCGCCAGCAGTCAATTGGGTCTCCAGGTAGCCAAAAACATTCAGTACTTC. This encodes CASSQLGLQVAKNIQYF.

The rearrangement links TRBV4-3 to TRBJ1-4, with a weak D call TRBD1 (5 bases). V lost 5 bases and J lost 8, with 12 bases in between. Per the germline V gene, CDR1 is LGHNA and CDR2 is YSLEER. This CDR3 has 13 amino acids. The CDR3 is CASSSQGGEKLFF. The CDR3 bases are TGCGCCAGCAGCTCCCAGGGAGGCGAAAAACTGTTTTTT.

This clone has only a few counts. The chain employs TRBV7-9 and TRBJ1-2; no firm D call. This CDR3 comprises 16 residues. The ends were cut back, 2 bases at V and 0 bases at J, with 13 bases in the middle. Germline V gene lookup returns CDR1 SEHNR and CDR2 FQNEAQ (reference sequence). The CDR3 nucleotides read TGTGCCAGCAGCTTAAGTAGCCAGGAGGCTAACTATGGCTACACCTTC. Its translation: CASSLSSQEANYGYTF.

This clone was observed a few times. V is TRBV29-1 and J is TRBJ1-2; no definite D call. The V gene lost 4 bases and the J gene lost 8 bases, with 11 bases spanning the gap. CDR3 length equals 11 residues. Germline V gene sequence: CDR1 SQVTM, CDR2 ANQGSEA. The CDR3 DNA sequence: TGCAGCGTTGGCGCGGCGAGCGGCTACACCTTC. As protein: CSVGAASGYTF.

The chain joins TRBV7-2 to TRBJ2-3; 7 nucleotides align to TRBD2. Per the germline V gene, CDR1 is SGHTA and CDR2 is FQGNSA. The CDR3 consists of 16 residues. V was pared by 3 bases and J by 2 bases, with 8 bases of the junction left unmatched. The CDR3 sequence is CASSLLGGDYTDTQYF. The CDR3 nucleotides are TGTGCCAGCAGCTTGCTCGGCGGGGACTACACAGATACGCAGTATTTT.

The chain has TRBV4-3 and TRBJ2-7; D gene unclear. Between the trimmed V and J ends, which lost 4 bases and 2 bases, there was a span of 9 bases. CDR1 and CDR2 (germline): LGHNA, YSLEER. The CDR3 runs 13 residues. CDR3 nucleotides: TGCGCCAGCAGCCGTGGCGAGACCTACGAGCAGTACTTC. Protein sequence: CASSRGETYEQYF.

V usage is TRBV13 and J usage is TRBJ1-1; D not resolved. With 0 bases removed from V and 2 bases from J, the gap between germline ends came to 7 bases. In germline, CDR1 is PRHDT, CDR2 FYEKMQ (reference sequence). The CDR3 consists of 14 residues. The CDR3, as DNA: TGTGCCAGCAGCTTAGGTCCAGCAAACACTGAAGCTTTCTTT. Translating it yields CASSLGPANTEAFF.

This rearrangement joins TRBV10-3 to TRBJ2-3; the D gene is possibly TRBD2 (6 bases). The CDR3 spans 14 residues. Germline V gives CDR1 ENHRY, CDR2 SYGVKD. V was clipped by 7 bases and J by 2 bases, with 13 bases between them. The CDR3 DNA follows: TGTGCCATCACCGATAGCGGAAACACAGATACGCAGTATTTT. It is translated as CAITDSGNTDTQYF.

This clone turned up a few times. This sequence joins TRBV30 and TRBJ2-7, with TRBD2 identical over 14 bases. Germline loops: CDR1 GTSNPN, CDR2 SVGIG (reference sequence). V lost 3 bases and J lost 3; bases outside the gene matches: 10. This CDR3 has 17 amino acids. The CDR3, as DNA: TGTGCCTGGAGCGCCTTCAGGACTAGCGGGGGGCGCTACGAGCAGTACTTC. Protein sequence: CAWSAFRTSGGRYEQYF.

The chain carries TRBV19 and TRBJ2-7; TRBD2 agrees at 12 bases. Germline V gene lookup returns CDR1 LNHDA and CDR2 SQIVND (reference sequence). CDR3 length: 15 amino acids. V shed 6 bases, J shed 2 bases, and the junction held 5 bases outside the gene matches. The CDR3 protein is CASSPTSGGTYEQYF. For the CDR3, the DNA is TGTGCCAGTAGCCCGACTAGCGGGGGAACCTACGAGCAGTACTTC. Using reference TRBV19 and TRBJ2-7 for the parts outside the CDR3, the full variable domain is DGGITQSPKYLFRKEGQNVTLSCEQNLNHDAMYWYRQDPGQGLRLIYYSQIVNDFQKGDIAEGYSVSREKKESFPLTVTSAQKNPTAFYLCASSPTSGGTYEQYFGPGTRLTVT.

The chain uses TRBV27 and TRBJ2-7, with 8 bases fitting TRBD1. Germline CDR1 reads MNHEY; CDR2 reads SMNVEV (reference sequence). The CDR3 spans 14 residues. With 3 bases clipped from V and 2 bases from J, the junction kept 3 bases outside the gene matches. The CDR3 DNA reads as TGTGCCAGCAGTTTCCAGGGGGCGACCTACGAGCAGTACTTC. This encodes CASSFQGATYEQYF.

The rearrangement links TRBV23-1 to TRBJ2-1; 8 positions match TRBD1. TRBV23-1 is placed among ORFs of uncertain function. The CDR3 loop spans 13 amino acids. Trimming at V came to 3 bases and at J to 6 bases, leaving 1 base not matched to a gene. The CDR3 DNA reads TGCGCCAGCAGTCACACAGGGGGCAATGAGCAGTTCTTC. Translation gives CASSHTGGNEQFF.

This clone was detected once. V is TRBV9 and J is TRBJ1-3, with D possibly TRBD1 on 5 matching bases. This CDR3 is 17 amino acids long. Per germline, CDR1 SGDLS and CDR2 YYNGEE. The V gene lost 0 bases and the J gene lost 0 bases, with 13 bases spanning the gap. The CDR3 nucleotides are TGTGCCAGCAGCGTAGCTCCCAGGGAAATCTCTGGAAACACCATATATTTT. Amino acid sequence: CASSVAPREISGNTIYF. The whole variable domain, filled in from reference TRBV9 and TRBJ1-3, reads DSGVTQTPKHLITATGQRVTLRCSPRSGDLSVYWYQQSLDQGLQFLIQYYNGEERAKGNILERFSAQQFPDLHSELNLSSLELGDSALYFCASSVAPREISGNTIYFGEGSWLTVV.

Of note for this clone: At the DNA level, this CDR3 is encoded by other sequences in the same sample as well. The gene calls are TRBV7-9 and TRBJ1-5; D is unclear. Trimming took 5 bases from V and 1 from J, leaving 9 bases between them. CDR1 and CDR2 from the germline V gene are SEHNR and FQNEAQ (reference sequence). This CDR3 spans 14 amino acids. Written as DNA, the CDR3 is TGTGCCAGCAGCCCAGACCGGAGCAATCAGCCCCAGCATTTT. Amino acids: CASSPDRSNQPQHF.

The chain combines TRBV5-1 with TRBJ2-3, with 7 bases identical to TRBD2. Trimming at V came to 2 bases and at J to 4 bases, leaving 7 bases not matched to a gene. The CDR3 extends over 15 amino acids. Germline assignment: CDR1 SGHRS and CDR2 YFSETQ. The CDR3 spells CASSFAPSGADTQYF. The CDR3 nucleotides are TGCGCCAGCAGCTTTGCACCCAGCGGGGCAGATACGCAGTATTTT.

A single count supports this clone. This chain joins TRBV9 and TRBJ1-6; D not resolved. V gave up 4 bases and J gave up 10 bases, with 12 bases separating them. From germline, CDR1 is SGDLS and CDR2 YYNGEE. The CDR3 is made up of 13 amino acids. DNA for the CDR3: TGTGCCAGCAGCCCGCGGGAGAGGTCACCCCTCCACTTT. Translating it yields CASSPRERSPLHF. The entire variable domain, with the rest obtained from reference TRBV9 and TRBJ1-6, is as follows: DSGVTQTPKHLITATGQRVTLRCSPRSGDLSVYWYQQSLDQGLQFLIQYYNGEERAKGNILERFSAQQFPDLHSELNLSSLELGDSALYFCASSPRERSPLHFGNGTRLTVT.

This chain connects TRBV7-9 to TRBJ2-3; D unclear. The CDR3 loop spans 12 amino acids. CDR1 is SEHNR, CDR2 FQNEAQ, per germline (reference sequence). Trimming cost V 5 bases and J 3 bases, with 6 bases left between them. CDR3 residues: CASSRLTDTQYF. The CDR3 DNA is TGTGCCAGCAGCCGACTGACAGATACGCAGTATTTT.

V and J are TRBV7-8 and TRBJ1-2; TRBD1 agrees at 10 bases. Germline lookup yields CDR1 SGHVS and CDR2 FQNEAQ. The CDR3 runs to 15 residues. V lost 5 bases, J lost 7 bases, and 10 bases stayed unmatched. CDR3 in DNA: TGTGCCAGCAGCCCACAAACCGGGACAGGGGCTGGCTACACCTTC. It specifies CASSPQTGTGAGYTF.

The J gene is TRBJ2-1, the V gene TRBV5-4, with 10 nucleotides matching TRBD2. The CDR3 has 15 residues. The junction had 9 bases not matched to a gene; V was cut back by 7 bases and J by 5 bases. Germline CDR1 is SGHNT and CDR2 is YYREEE (reference sequence). The CDR3 sequence: CASLSLAGDHNEQFF. The CDR3 DNA reads TGTGCCAGCTTGTCCCTAGCGGGGGACCACAATGAGCAGTTCTTC.

V and J are TRBV11-2 and TRBJ2-5; D perhaps matches TRBD2 (6 bases). Germline lookup yields CDR1 SGHAT and CDR2 FQNNGV. This CDR3 comprises 15 residues. The V and J ends lost 8 bases and 1 base respectively, with 17 bases between them. CDR3 loop: CASGPTGTPQETQYF. In nucleotides, the CDR3 is TGTGCCAGCGGACCGACGGGGACTCCCCAAGAGACCCAGTACTTC.